The T cell receptor beta chain under discussion was sequenced for a study of T-cell memory formation after mild COVID-19. 5'RACE primed from the constant segment yielded TCR alpha and TCR beta cDNA libraries bearing sample barcodes and UMIs. A single record per CDR3 protein comes from TCRdb applying MiXCR to the 5' RACE reads. The table lists 190,000 or so distinct CDR3 sequences, around 30% of them singletons. The CDR3 spans 12 residues. The germline V gene encodes CDR1 SNHLY and CDR2 FYNNEI. V dropped 5 bases and J dropped 13; count of bases not matched to a gene: 6. On this clonotype itself: Its target is unknown.

The study's findings and limits: Clones which contracted sat mainly in CM and EM if CD4+, and in EMRA if CD8+.

This TCR derives from an adult woman who had mild COVID-19 (a few samples of this study predate the infection). Cell type and time point are not known. The chain links TRBV2 to TRBJ1-2; TRBD1 matches at 11 bases. Sequenced material: PBMCs or a T cell subset sorted from them (not recorded which). The CDR3 protein is CASSLDRGPCTF. In DNA form, the CDR3 reads TGTGCCAGCAGTTTGGACAGGGGGCCCTGCACCTTC.